Only one count was recorded for the clone carrying this T cell receptor beta chain. This sample is drawn from a study of blood T cell repertoires in COVID-19. Study-level background: PBMCs, B-cell-depleted T cells, or T cells were the source of the cDNA or gDNA that made up the material.

As processed by the authors: Amplification of reference gene primers was used by the study to estimate nucleated cell counts. Some clones are missing from TCRdb's copy, which holds only in-frame ones; the method was immunoSEQ multiplex PCR. V and J calls and clone size are given by that table; D and trimming were obtained from the DNA. The sample lists approximately 120,000 clones, around 83% seen once, with 15% to 20% in the top ten. With 4 bases removed from V and 13 bases from J, the gap between germline ends came to 13 bases. CDR3 length: 11 amino acids. Germline V gene lookup returns CDR1 SGHAT and CDR2 FQNNGV. Participant age was about 18 to 95 years, and participants resided in 24 US areas. Researchers sorted participants into cohorts using their self-reported clinical history.

The sequence came from a man aged 25-45 years who had recovered from COVID-19. The chain recombines TRBV11-2 with TRBJ1-1; D not certain. The sequencing input was PBMCs or T cells enriched from blood (not recorded which). In nucleotides, the CDR3 is TGTGCCAGCAGCTACGTGACGGAGGTTTTCTTT. Protein product: CASSYVTEVFF.